The 3 T cell receptor beta chains presented below share a single source sample, sequenced in a study of CD8+ T cells in alopecia areata. Treatment reported: oral pan-JAK inhibitor, 5-10 mg twice daily. Following RNA extraction, reverse transcription yielded cDNA that acted as the sequencing template. The repertoire was sequenced with immunoSEQ multiplex PCR; TCRdb's copy has only in-frame clones and lacks some. The table has about 260,000 clones, over 45% seen once. Sequencing used CD4+ T cells sorted from blood, obtained around week 53, from a patient treated with tofacitinib. The source is a human donor with alopecia areata.

This clone was detected only a few times. The chain is built from TRBV18 and TRBJ2-7; D is uncertain. Looked up from germline, CDR1 is KGHSH and CDR2 is LQKENI. V lost 1 base and J 5 bases, leaving 12 bases between the germline ends. This CDR3 has 14 amino acids. CDR3 amino acids: CASSPRQNGHEQYF. The DNA for the CDR3 is TGTGCCAGCTCACCACGGCAAAACGGACACGAGCAGTACTTC.

The rearrangement uses TRBV27 and TRBJ2-7; 7 nucleotides line up with TRBD1. V was pared by 4 bases and J by 0 bases, with 6 bases of the junction left unmatched. The CDR3 is made up of 15 amino acids. Germline lookup yields CDR1 MNHEY and CDR2 SMNVEV (reference sequence). The CDR3 spells CASSSPWTGSYEQYF. The CDR3 coding sequence is TGTGCCAGCAGTTCCCCGTGGACAGGCTCCTACGAGCAGTACTTC.

The chain has TRBV9 and TRBJ2-1; D is unclear. The ends were cut back, 0 bases at V and 8 bases at J, with 6 bases in the middle. Germline V gives CDR1 SGDLS, CDR2 YYNGEE. The CDR3 covers 12 residues. The CDR3 sequence: CASSVDSDEQFF. Here the CDR3 DNA reads TGTGCCAGCAGCGTAGATTCCGATGAGCAGTTCTTC.